These 8 T cell receptor beta chains share one sample of origin, sequenced in a study of early T cells in non-severe SARS-CoV-2 infection. TCRdb re-analysed the 5' RACE reads in MiXCR, keeping a single row per CDR3 protein. The sample holds around 30,000 distinct CDR3 sequences, under 7% seen once. Sequencing was done on a sample of whole blood. These receptor sequences come from an adult who was a healthcare worker with PCR-confirmed SARS-CoV-2 infection or an uninfected control (not recorded which).

At least ten counts were recorded for this clonotype. The V gene is TRBV13, the J gene TRBJ2-7; no clear D. Germline loops: CDR1 PRHDT, CDR2 FYEKMQ (reference sequence). The CDR3 length is 12 residues. V dropped 3 bases and J dropped 6 bases, with 9 bases sitting between them. The CDR3 DNA sequence: TGTGCCAGCAGCTTTATTCGAGGCGAGCAGTACTTC. Translation: CASSFIRGEQYF.

This clonotype has at least ten counts. The DNA of the CDR3 is TGCGCCAGCAGCTCGTGGACTAGCGGCGTCCACGAGCAGTACTTC. This encodes CASSSWTSGVHEQYF. The J gene is TRBJ2-7, the V gene TRBV5-1, with TRBD2 matching 10 bases. Trimming removed 3 bases from V and 5 bases from J; junction bases left unmatched: 8. CDR3 length equals 15 residues. Germline loops: CDR1 SGHRS, CDR2 YFSETQ.

Ten or more counts support this clonotype. This chain joins TRBV5-1 and TRBJ2-7, with D perhaps matching TRBD1 (6 bases). CDR1 SGHRS and CDR2 YFSETQ come from the germline V gene. The CDR3 is 13 amino acids. The ends were cut back, 4 bases at V and 5 bases at J, with 13 bases in the middle. This CDR3 is CASSTDDRNEQYF. The CDR3 DNA reads as TGCGCCAGCAGCACCGACGACAGGAACGAGCAGTACTTC.

This chain links TRBV18 with TRBJ2-3; the D gene is possibly TRBD1 (7 bases). V dropped 1 base and J dropped 6 bases, with 11 bases sitting between them. CDR1 and CDR2 (germline): KGHSH, LQKENI. The CDR3 contains 14 residues. In DNA, the CDR3 is TGTGCCAGCTCACCACGGACAGGAGGGGATACGCAGTATTTT. Its protein is CASSPRTGGDTQYF.

This clonotype was seen ten or more times. J is TRBJ1-1 and V is TRBV28, with D perhaps TRBD1 (5 bases). Germline V gene sequence: CDR1 MDHEN, CDR2 SYDVKM. This CDR3 has 13 amino acids. The V end was cut by 11 bases, the J end by 3 bases, with 16 bases between. CDR3 residues: CAHGGRGYTEAFF. CDR3 in DNA: TGTGCCCACGGGGGAAGGGGCTACACTGAAGCTTTCTTT.

There are many counts of this clonotype. The chain recombines TRBV6-6 with TRBJ2-3; possibly TRBD2 for D (6 bases). The germline V gene has CDR1 MNHNY and CDR2 SVGAGI (reference sequence). Trimming shortened V by 3 bases and J by 1 base, and 11 bases separated the two germline ends. This CDR3 has 15 residues. For the CDR3, the DNA is TGTGCCAGCAGTTATACGGGAGAAGGCACAGATACGCAGTATTTT. Residues: CASSYTGEGTDTQYF.

Many counts were recorded for this clonotype. In DNA, the CDR3 is TGTGCCAGCAGTGATTCCGGGTTAACCTTC. Translated: CASSDSGLTF. The chain links TRBV6-4 to TRBJ1-2; no clear D gene. The V and J ends lost 3 bases and 14 bases respectively, with 10 bases between them. The CDR3 runs 10 residues. Germline CDR1 is MRHNA and CDR2 is SNTAGT.

The chain employs TRBV7-9 and TRBJ1-3; D is unresolved. The CDR3 has 16 residues. Trimming removed 2 bases from V and 6 bases from J, with 17 bases in between. Germline CDR1 SEHNR, CDR2 FQNEAQ (reference sequence). The CDR3, as DNA: TGTGCCAGCAGCTTAAGTCGTTGGCAGAAGGAAAACACCATATATTTT. It is translated as CASSLSRWQKENTIYF.